The 16 T cell receptor beta chains below come from one sample, sequenced in a study of OX40 agonist ivuxolimab in advanced cancers. Generated by immunoSEQ multiplex PCR, the TCRdb table keeps only in-frame clones and is missing some. The repertoire holds roughly 66,000 clones, with about 80% as singletons. The sample consisted of CD4+ or CD8+ T cells sorted from blood, taken in a trial of the OX40 agonist ivuxolimab. Receptor source: an adult with an advanced solid tumor such as melanoma, head and neck, liver or kidney cancer.

This clone was observed a few times. This rearrangement joins TRBV27 to TRBJ1-2; a weak D match, TRBD1 (6 bases). CDR1 and CDR2 from the germline V gene are MNHEY and SMNVEV (reference sequence). This CDR3 has 17 amino acids. Trimming removed 2 bases at V and 8 bases at J, with 24 bases between. CDR3 sequence (DNA): TGTGCCAGCAGTTTAAATTCGGGGGCAGGTGGGTTGTACGGCTACACCTTC. This translates into CASSLNSGAGGLYGYTF.

V and J are TRBV2 and TRBJ1-1, with D unclear. Germline CDR1 and CDR2: SNHLY and FYNNEI. The CDR3 extends over 14 amino acids. Trimming took off 4 bases at V and 1 base at J, with 10 bases between the two ends. The CDR3 reads CASSAGGGNTEAFF. The CDR3 DNA reads TGTGCCAGCAGTGCCGGCGGAGGGAACACTGAAGCTTTCTTT.

This sequence joins TRBV19 and TRBJ1-1, with D hard to call. Germline lookup yields CDR1 LNHDA and CDR2 SQIVND (reference sequence). V lost 6 bases, J lost 12 bases, and 20 bases lay in between. The CDR3 runs 13 residues. CDR3 DNA: TGTGCCAGTAGCTCCGGACGGGCCGAAGGTTCTTTCTTT. Its protein product is CASSSGRAEGSFF.

The V gene is TRBV5-1, the J gene TRBJ2-5, with 8 nucleotides matching TRBD2. V dropped 0 bases and J dropped 2; count of bases not matched to a gene: 6. Germline-derived CDR1 and CDR2 are SGHRS and YFSETQ. The CDR3 totals 16 residues. CDR3 coding DNA: TGCGCCAGCAGCTTGGTGGTAGCGGGGCCTCAAGAGACCCAGTACTTC. Amino acids: CASSLVVAGPQETQYF. Variable domain in full (rest from reference TRBV5-1 and TRBJ2-5): KAGVTQTPRYLIKTRGQQVTLSCSPISGHRSVSWYQQTPGQGLQFLFEYFSETQRNKGNFPGRFSGRQFSNSRSEMNVSTLELGDSALYLCASSLVVAGPQETQYFGPGTRLLVL.

The gene calls are TRBV6-1 and TRBJ1-5; no definite D call. Germline V lookup: CDR1 MNHNS, CDR2 SASEGT. V dropped 5 bases and J dropped 1 base, with 9 bases sitting between them. This CDR3 has 14 amino acids. CDR3 sequence reads: CASSFSHSNQPQHF. The CDR3 coding sequence is TGTGCCAGCAGTTTCTCCCACAGCAATCAGCCCCAGCATTTT.

In its sample, this clone was seen a few times. The rearrangement joins TRBV7-6 to TRBJ2-1, with 9 bases that match TRBD2. The length of the CDR3 is 15 residues. CDR1 is SGHVS, CDR2 FNYEAQ, per germline. Trimming removed 6 bases from V and 5 bases from J; junction bases left unmatched: 8. The CDR3 region is CASRLRPSGNNEQFF. The CDR3 nucleotides read TGTGCCAGCAGGCTTAGACCTAGCGGGAACAATGAGCAGTTCTTC. The full variable domain, its missing parts supplied by reference TRBV7-6 and TRBJ2-1, is GAGVSQSPRYKVTKRGQDVALRCDPISGHVSLYWYRQALGQGPEFLTYFNYEAQQDKSGLPNDRFSAERPEGSISTLTIQRTEQRDSAMYRCASRLRPSGNNEQFFGPGTRLTVL.

A remark on this clone: With a much larger clone just one base away, this may be a read error. This CDR3 is also generated by other DNA sequences in the sample. This sequence joins TRBV19 and TRBJ1-5; no clear D. CDR3 size: 20 residues. CDR1 and CDR2 (germline): LNHDA, SQIVND (reference sequence). CDR3 nucleotide sequence: TGCGCCAGTAGTATACCCAACTTGGACGGATTAGTCTATAGCAATCAGCCCCAGCATTTT. It encodes CASSIPNLDGLVYSNQPQHF.

The J gene is TRBJ2-2, the V gene TRBV9, with 10 bases matching TRBD2. Per the germline V gene, CDR1 is SGDLS and CDR2 is YYNGEE. The CDR3 is 16 amino acids. The J segment lost 6 bases and the V segment lost 0 bases, leaving 5 bases of the junction unmatched. CDR3 loop: CASSVESGRAPGELFF. DNA for the CDR3: TGTGCCAGCAGCGTAGAAAGCGGGAGGGCCCCCGGGGAGCTGTTTTTT.

The rearrangement links TRBV5-5 to TRBJ1-1; TRBD1 matches 9 bases. Germline V CDR1 and CDR2: SGHKS, YYEKEE (reference sequence). Trimming at V came to 0 bases and at J to 4 bases, leaving 7 bases not matched to a gene. The CDR3 is made up of 16 amino acids. CDR3 bases: TGTGCCAGCAGCTTGGTGTGGGACAGGGATATCACTGAAGCTTTCTTT. Its translation is CASSLVWDRDITEAFF.

In this sample, this clone turned up a few times. The genes are TRBV27 and TRBJ1-5, with D possibly matching TRBD1 (5 bases). The CDR3 extends over 14 amino acids. Germline V gene data show CDR1 as MNHEY and CDR2 as SMNVEV (reference sequence). The V end lost 8 bases, the J end lost 1 base, and 12 bases lay between the germline ends. The CDR3 bases are TGTGCCAGCGCGGGCTGGGGGAGCAATCAGCCCCAGCATTTT. Translated, it gives CASAGWGSNQPQHF.

V gene TRBV19 combines with J gene TRBJ2-5; either TRBD1 or TRBD2 may supply D (5 bases each). V lost 5 bases and J 3 bases, leaving 10 bases between the germline ends. Looked up from germline, CDR1 is LNHDA and CDR2 is SQIVND (reference sequence). The CDR3 totals 13 residues. The CDR3 is CASSRDPEETQYF. CDR3 DNA: TGTGCCAGTAGTCGGGACCCGGAAGAGACCCAGTACTTC.

The chain is built from TRBV2 and TRBJ2-3; D call uncertain. This CDR3 has 13 amino acids. Trimming took off 4 bases at V and 5 bases at J, with 10 bases between the two ends. Germline assignment: CDR1 SNHLY and CDR2 FYNNEI. The CDR3 is CASSVGVGDTQYF. The CDR3 coding sequence is TGTGCCAGCAGTGTTGGTGTTGGAGATACGCAGTATTTT.

The chain combines TRBV5-4 with TRBJ2-1, with D unresolved. There are 12 residues in the CDR3. CDR1 SGHNT and CDR2 YYREEE come from the germline V gene (reference sequence). Deletions cut 3 bases from V and 5 bases from J, with 6 bases between. DNA for the CDR3: TGTGCCAGCAGCTCGGATAACAATGAGCAGTTCTTC. Protein: CASSSDNNEQFF.

The V gene is TRBV6-1, the J gene TRBJ2-3; D remains unclear. Germline V gene data show CDR1 as MNHNS and CDR2 as SASEGT. V was pared by 3 bases and J by 2 bases, with 9 bases between. The CDR3 extends over 14 amino acids. The CDR3 loop is CASSDQGFTDTQYF. The CDR3 DNA reads as TGTGCCAGCAGTGATCAAGGATTCACAGATACGCAGTATTTT.

CDR3 sequence reads: CASSLGTVDSYEQYF. CDR3 coding DNA: TGCGCCAGCAGCTTGGGTACGGTGGACTCCTACGAGCAGTACTTC. The V call is TRBV5-1, the J call TRBJ2-7; D call uncertain. Germline V lookup: CDR1 SGHRS, CDR2 YFSETQ. This CDR3 is built from 15 residues. Trimming removed 0 bases from V and 0 bases from J, with 10 bases in between.

This chain uses TRBV2 with TRBJ1-3, with 7 bases identical to TRBD1. Trimming removed 10 bases from V and 2 bases from J; junction bases left unmatched: 8. The germline V gene has CDR1 SNHLY and CDR2 FYNNEI. The CDR3 sequence is 14 residues long. The DNA of the CDR3 is TGTGCCACCAAATTACAGGGGCCTGGAAACACCATATATTTT. Protein: CATKLQGPGNTIYF.